This T cell receptor beta chain was identified during a study of cytomegalovirus exposure and HLA in healthy donors. Whole-study context: Genetic ancestry analysis placed around 76% of the 398 donors that were genotyped in the Caucasian-associated cluster.

This clone was observed a handful of times. What it binds is unknown. From germline, CDR1 is SGDLS and CDR2 YYNGEE. Trimming took 4 bases from V and 2 from J, leaving 14 bases between them. This CDR3 has 15 residues. Notes on the study in general: Presence/absence analyses supposed approximately even sequencing depth among donors.

Primers included in the PCR were 60 Vbeta and 13 Jbeta primers. This table comes from immunoSEQ multiplex PCR, and its TCRdb copy is limited to in-frame clones, with some not included. Here the sample spans 150,000 to 200,000 clones, more than 75% being singletons. This sequence originates from a man aged 18-30 years in good health and CMV-seropositive. The rearrangement joins TRBV9 to TRBJ2-3, with a weak D call TRBD2 (5 bases). Sequencing was done on a sample of PBMCs. CDR3 sequence (DNA): TGTGCCAGCAGCCAAGGCGCCGGGGTCACAGATACGCAGTATTTT. Protein sequence: CASSQGAGVTDTQYF. The full variable domain, rest sourced from reference TRBV9 and TRBJ2-3, is DSGVTQTPKHLITATGQRVTLRCSPRSGDLSVYWYQQSLDQGLQFLIQYYNGEERAKGNILERFSAQQFPDLHSELNLSSLELGDSALYFCASSQGAGVTDTQYFGPGTRLTVL.